Below, 29 T cell receptor beta chains from the same sample are listed, as sequenced in a study of molecular identifiers for immune sequencing clone quantification. MiXCR was run by TCRdb on the PCR reads, yielding one entry per CDR3 protein. This repertoire shows about 100,000 distinct CDR3 sequences, roughly 34% found once; its top ten account for 4% to 4.5%. Source material: naive CD8+ T cells from blood, with Jurkat cell RNA spiked in. As for subset: FACS-sorted CD8+CD4-CCR7+CD45RA+ naive T cells. The receptor set was obtained from a human donor in good health. Some libraries in this study had Jurkat cell RNA spiked in.

CDR3 nucleotide sequence: TGTGCCAGCAGCTTGTCACTAGCGACCGGCGATGAGCAGTTCTTC. This sequence encodes CASSLSLATGDEQFF. The genes are TRBV13 and TRBJ2-1; 7 bases match TRBD2. Germline values: CDR1 PRHDT, CDR2 FYEKMQ (reference sequence). The CDR3 is made up of 15 amino acids. With V trimmed by 3 bases and J by 8 bases, 10 bases remained unmatched. Combining the CDR3 with reference TRBV13 and TRBJ2-1 gives the whole variable domain AAGVIQSPRHLIKEKRETATLKCYPIPRHDTVYWYQQGPGQDPQFLISFYEKMQSDKGSIPDRFSAQQFSDYHSELNMSSLELGDSALYFCASSLSLATGDEQFFGPGTRLTVL.

This clonotype was observed a few times. The V call is TRBV5-1, the J call TRBJ1-1; D is unclear. The germline V gene encodes CDR1 SGHRS and CDR2 YFSETQ. V was shortened by 0 bases and J by 4 bases, with 10 bases between the two germline ends. The CDR3 is made up of 14 amino acids. CDR3 in amino acids: CASSLVSGITEAFF. The CDR3 nucleotides read TGCGCCAGCAGCTTGGTTTCCGGGATCACTGAAGCTTTCTTT. Filled out from reference TRBV5-1 and TRBJ1-1, the complete variable domain reads KAGVTQTPRYLIKTRGQQVTLSCSPISGHRSVSWYQQTPGQGLQFLFEYFSETQRNKGNFPGRFSGRQFSNSRSEMNVSTLELGDSALYLCASSLVSGITEAFFGQGTRLTVV.

As for this clonotype: The junction departs from germline at one end; a sequencing error may be responsible. This chain links TRBV28 with TRBJ2-7, with TRBD1 as a possible D gene (6 bases). This CDR3 is built from 13 residues. Germline V gene lookup returns CDR1 MDHEN and CDR2 SYDVKM. The CDR3 sequence is CACRPIDRYEQYF. The CDR3 DNA is TGTGCCTGCAGACCTATTGACAGGTACGAGCAGTACTTC.

This clonotype has at least ten counts. The chain employs TRBV7-2 and TRBJ2-1, with TRBD2 identical over 10 bases. V shed 5 bases and J 0 bases; nucleotides not matched to a gene: 10. From germline, CDR1 is SGHTA and CDR2 FQGNSA. The length of the CDR3 is 18 residues. The DNA of the CDR3 is TGTGCCAGCAGCGGATGGACTAGCGGTACCCGCTCCTACAATGAGCAGTTCTTC. This sequence encodes CASSGWTSGTRSYNEQFF.

The chain recombines TRBV9 with TRBJ2-1; 8 bases are a match to TRBD2. The ends lost 4 bases at V and 2 bases at J; junction bases unmatched: 5. Germline CDR1 and CDR2: SGDLS and YYNGEE. The CDR3 length is 15 residues. CDR3 in amino acids: CASSTSGTTYNEQFF. CDR3 DNA sequence: TGTGCCAGCAGCACTAGCGGAACCACCTACAATGAGCAGTTCTTC.

As concerns this clonotype: A read error may produce the germline difference seen at one junction end. This chain links TRBV4-1 with TRBJ2-1; 8 bases align to TRBD2. This CDR3 has 15 residues. Germline CDR1 and CDR2: MGHRA and YSYEKL. CDR3 sequence reads: CASNQGVGRAIEQFF. The CDR3 DNA sequence: TGCGCCAGCAACCAAGGAGTCGGGAGGGCCATTGAGCAGTTCTTC.

The CDR3 spells CASSPYRGNTEAFF. The CDR3 DNA reads TGTGCCAGCAGCCCGTACAGGGGGAACACTGAAGCTTTCTTT. The chain carries TRBV7-6 and TRBJ1-1, with 7 bases matching TRBD1. V was pared by 5 bases and J by 1 base, with 4 bases of the junction left unmatched. The length of the CDR3 is 14 residues. Per germline, CDR1 SGHVS and CDR2 FNYEAQ.

Turning to this clonotype: This sequence may be a read error, since a much larger clone differs from it by one base. J is TRBJ1-1 and V is TRBV28; D perhaps matches TRBD1 (5 bases). Germline V gene lookup returns CDR1 MDHEN and CDR2 SYDVKM. This CDR3 has 13 residues. CDR3 loop: CACSWGRGTEAFF. In nucleotides, the CDR3 is TGTGCCTGCAGTTGGGGACGGGGGACTGAAGCTTTCTTT. Full variable domain (rest looked up from reference TRBV28 and TRBJ1-1): DVKVTQSSRYLVKRTGEKVFLECVQDMDHENMFWYRQDPGLGLRLIYFSYDVKMKEKGDIPEGYSVSREKKERFSLILESASTNQTSMYLCACSWGRGTEAFFGQGTRLTVV.

A note on this clonotype: This may arise from a read error, as a much more abundant clone is one base away. The missing conserved phenylalanine or tryptophan at the end of this CDR3 makes a read error likely. CDR3 amino acids: CSVDLDTQYY. The CDR3 DNA reads as TGCAGCGTTGACTTAGATACGCAGTATTAT. The chain joins TRBV29-1 to TRBJ2-3, with unresolved D. The CDR3 is 10 residues long. CDR1 is SQVTM and CDR2 is ANQGSEA in the germline V gene. The V end was cut by 3 bases, the J end by 5 bases, with 3 bases between.

A few counts support this clonotype. The chain links TRBV11-2 to TRBJ1-1; D remains ambiguous. Trimming left V 4 bases short and J 6 bases short, with 6 bases between. This CDR3 spans 11 amino acids. Germline lookup yields CDR1 SGHAT and CDR2 FQNNGV. The CDR3 nucleotides are TGTGCCAGCAGCTCCCGCCCTGAAGCTTTCTTT. Protein sequence: CASSSRPEAFF.

Turning to this clonotype: This may be a read error: a much more frequent sequence differs by one nucleotide. V and J are TRBV7-2 and TRBJ1-4; possibly TRBD1 for D (5 bases). Trimming removed 5 bases from V and 6 bases from J, with 13 bases in between. The germline V gene encodes CDR1 SGHTA and CDR2 FQGNSA. CDR3 length: 14 residues. The CDR3 spells CASSQLGLDEKLFF. The CDR3 nucleotides read TGTGCCAGCAGCCAACTGGGACTCGATGAAAAACTGTTTTTT.

In its sample, this clonotype was seen many times. The chain uses TRBV7-9 and TRBJ1-1, with D unresolved. Germline V gene sequence: CDR1 SEHNR, CDR2 FQNEAQ (reference sequence). Trimming stripped 0 bases from V and 4 bases from J, with 9 bases between. The CDR3 is 14 amino acids. The CDR3 loop is CASSLARGFTEAFF. The DNA of the CDR3 is TGTGCCAGCAGCTTAGCGCGAGGGTTCACTGAAGCTTTCTTT.

In its sample, this clonotype was seen many times. The genes are TRBV7-2 and TRBJ2-7; TRBD1 matches at 10 bases. This CDR3 is 13 amino acids long. CDR1 SGHTA and CDR2 FQGNSA come from the germline V gene. V gave up 6 bases and J gave up 6 bases; unmatched junction bases: 5. CDR3 residues: CASRDRGLGEQYF. The CDR3 nucleotides are TGTGCCAGCAGAGACAGGGGGCTCGGCGAGCAGTACTTC.

This chain joins TRBV20-1 and TRBJ2-5, with TRBD1 matching 7 bases. J was trimmed by 4 bases and V by 0 bases; bases with no gene match: 11. The CDR3 runs 16 residues. In germline, CDR1 is DFQATT, CDR2 SNEGSKA (reference sequence). The CDR3 spells CSAREETGLVPETQYF. As DNA, the CDR3 is TGCAGTGCTAGAGAAGAGACAGGGTTGGTTCCAGAGACCCAGTACTTC.

This clonotype was counted many times. The rearrangement links TRBV6-5 to TRBJ1-1; tentative D call: TRBD1 (5 bases). Germline CDR1 MNHEY, CDR2 SVGAGI. With 2 bases removed from V and 8 bases from J, the gap between germline ends came to 12 bases. CDR3 length: 13 amino acids. CDR3 sequence reads: CASSYDMGLEAFF. As DNA, the CDR3 is TGTGCCAGCAGTTACGACATGGGACTCGAAGCTTTCTTT.

This clonotype showed up just a few times. CDR3 sequence (DNA): TGTGCCAGCAGTTTTTTTTCCGTCGCTAGCACAGATACGCAGTATTTT. Translated, it gives CASSFFSVASTDTQYF. The J gene is TRBJ2-3, the V gene TRBV12-3 or TRBV12-4; D gene uncertain. The CDR3 totals 16 residues. Deletions cut 3 bases from V and 0 bases from J, with 13 bases between.

The rearrangement joins TRBV15 to TRBJ2-6; D call uncertain. Deletions cut 5 bases from V and 0 bases from J, with 14 bases between. CDR3 length: 17 residues. The germline V gene encodes CDR1 LNHNV and CDR2 YYDKDF (reference sequence). The DNA of the CDR3 is TGTGCCACCAGCGAGAACAATCGAAACTCTGGGGCCAACGTCCTGACTTTC. It yields the protein CATSENNRNSGANVLTF. The full variable domain, with the rest looked up from reference TRBV15 and TRBJ2-6, is DAMVIQNPRYQVTQFGKPVTLSCSQTLNHNVMYWYQQKSSQAPKLLFHYYDKDFNNEADTPDNFQSRRPNTSFCFLDIRSPGLGDTAMYLCATSENNRNSGANVLTFGAGSRLTVL.

This clonotype has a count of ten or more. J is TRBJ1-2 and V is TRBV7-2; D ambiguous. Germline V gene data show CDR1 as SGHTA and CDR2 as FQGNSA. V was trimmed by 2 bases and J by 2 bases, leaving 9 bases between them. This CDR3 is 14 amino acids long. The CDR3 spells CASSLIDINYGYTF. The CDR3 bases are TGTGCCAGCAGCTTAATAGACATCAACTATGGCTACACCTTC.

A word on this clonotype: Given a much more abundant clone one base away, this may be a read error. The rearrangement uses TRBV13 and TRBJ2-3; D remains unclear. The CDR3 totals 11 residues. Germline CDR1 reads PRHDT; CDR2 reads FYEKMQ (reference sequence). CDR3 protein: CACSLSDTQYF. For the CDR3, the DNA is TGTGCCTGCAGCTTATCCGATACGCAGTATTTT. The complete variable domain, with remaining parts taken from reference TRBV13 and TRBJ2-3, reads AAGVIQSPRHLIKEKRETATLKCYPIPRHDTVYWYQQGPGQDPQFLISFYEKMQSDKGSIPDRFSAQQFSDYHSELNMSSLELGDSALYFCACSLSDTQYFGPGTRLTVL.

Regarding this clonotype: A single base separates this from a much larger clone, so it may be a read error. The conserved closing phenylalanine or tryptophan is absent in this CDR3, likely reflecting a read error. J is TRBJ2-7 and V is TRBV9; D might be TRBD1 (5 bases). CDR1 SGDLS and CDR2 YYNGEE come from the germline V gene. V lost 0 bases, J lost 2 bases, and 9 bases lay in between. The CDR3 consists of 14 residues. CDR3 sequence (DNA): TGTGCCAGCAGCGTAGAACAGGTCCCCTACGAGCAGTACCTC. It codes for CASSVEQVPYEQYL.

This clonotype was seen a handful of times. J is TRBJ2-5 and V is TRBV7-9; D is uncertain. The CDR3 is 14 residues long. CDR1 is SEHNR, CDR2 FQNEAQ, per germline (reference sequence). Trimming removed 11 bases from V and 1 base from J, with 17 bases in between. This chain's CDR3 is CAETMQGSQETQYF. The CDR3 DNA follows: TGTGCCGAAACGATGCAAGGGTCCCAAGAGACCCAGTACTTC.

The rearrangement uses TRBV28 and TRBJ1-6; weak D call: TRBD1 (5 bases). Germline assignment: CDR1 MDHEN and CDR2 SYDVKM. The CDR3 spans 16 residues. The V gene lost 6 bases and the J gene lost 7 bases, with 19 bases spanning the gap. The CDR3 here is CASSPTRAGLNSPLHF. The CDR3 nucleotides are TGTGCCAGCAGCCCTACCCGGGCAGGGCTAAATTCACCCCTCCACTTT.

The chain employs TRBV12-3 or TRBV12-4 and TRBJ2-1, with a tentative D call TRBD1 (5 bases). CDR3 size: 11 residues. V lost 8 bases and J 10 bases, leaving 12 bases between the germline ends. The CDR3 protein is CASGYRSEQFF. The CDR3 DNA reads TGTGCCAGCGGCTACAGGAGCGAGCAGTTCTTC.

On this clonotype itself: With a much larger clone just one base away, this may be a read error. This sequence joins TRBV9 and TRBJ1-1, with a possible D match to TRBD1 (6 bases). CDR1 SGDLS and CDR2 YYNGEE come from the germline V gene. The CDR3 has 15 amino acids. V dropped 3 bases and J dropped 6 bases, with 18 bases sitting between them. The chain's CDR3 is CASSAAGNRDPEAFF. CDR3 DNA: TGTGCCAGCAGCGCGGCAGGGAACAGGGACCCTGAAGCTTTCTTT.

J is TRBJ1-6 and V is TRBV6-5; 8 bases fit TRBD1. The CDR3 covers 15 residues. Germline assignment: CDR1 MNHEY and CDR2 SVGAGI. J was trimmed by 10 bases and V by 6 bases; bases with no gene match: 11. CDR3 region: CASSLGQAFLSPLHF. CDR3 in DNA: TGTGCCAGCAGCCTGGGACAGGCTTTTCTATCACCCCTCCACTTT.

This clonotype was seen only once. V gene TRBV28 combines with J gene TRBJ2-1; TRBD2 aligns across 10 bases. Germline V lookup: CDR1 MDHEN, CDR2 SYDVKM. The CDR3 length is 15 residues. J gave up 2 bases and V 6 bases, and 4 bases lay outside the gene matches. Here the CDR3 DNA reads TGTGCCAGCAGCAGTAGCGGGAGGCCCTACAATGAGCAGTTCTTC. Its translation: CASSSSGRPYNEQFF.

This clonotype was seen many times. CDR3 nucleotides: TGTGCCAGCAGTTTAGGGGGTCGCAATCAGCCCCAGCATTTT. Protein: CASSLGGRNQPQHF. The chain joins TRBV12-3 or TRBV12-4 to TRBJ1-5; D is ambiguous. CDR3 size: 14 residues. Trimming took off 1 base at V and 2 bases at J, with 6 bases between the two ends.

In its sample, this clonotype was seen many times. The chain couples TRBV6-2 or TRBV6-3 to TRBJ2-7; TRBD2 matches at 11 bases. Germline V gene data show CDR1 as MNHEY and CDR2 as SVGEGT. After removal of 6 bases from V and 4 bases from J, the junction contained 11 bases not matched to a gene. The CDR3 is 16 amino acids. The CDR3 sequence is CASSPGLAERIYEQYF. Written as DNA, the CDR3 is TGTGCCAGCAGCCCGGGACTAGCGGAACGGATATACGAGCAGTACTTC.

Note on this clonotype: This may arise from a read error, as a much more abundant clone is one base away. The conserved phenylalanine or tryptophan normally closing the CDR3 is absent here, so this likely arose from a read error. The chain links TRBV12-3 or TRBV12-4 to TRBJ1-2; unclear D gene. The germline V and J ends were trimmed by 3 bases and 3 bases, with 8 bases remaining between them. CDR3 size: 13 residues. The CDR3 loop reads CASSLGRDYGYTL. DNA of the CDR3: TGTGCCAGCAGTTTGGGGAGAGACTATGGCTACACCCTC.